This paragraph covers one TCR beta chain sequence. Its antigen remains unknown. Sequence at one end of the junction differs from germline and may be a read error. The sample is drawn from a study of OX40 agonist ivuxolimab in advanced cancers. Study-level background: A male proportion of about 86% was recorded, with mean age approximately 57 years and range about 20 to 79. Prior anti-PD-1, anti-PD-L1 or anti-CTLA-4 therapy did not bar entry, and less than 50% had some.

Germline values: CDR1 SGHNT, CDR2 YYREEE (reference sequence). The CDR3 is 14 amino acids. Libraries were prepared by immunoSEQ multiplex PCR; TCRdb keeps only in-frame clonotypes and omits some of them. The data hold over 20,000 clones, with roughly 77% observed a single time. Study-level points and caveats: Some nonresponders also had low normalized T-cell clonal expansion.

Sequencing used CD4+ or CD8+ T cells sorted from blood, obtained in a trial of the OX40 agonist ivuxolimab. This TCR was recovered from an adult with an advanced solid tumor such as melanoma, head and neck, liver or kidney cancer. V is TRBV5-4 and J is TRBJ2-4; 7 positions match TRBD1. This CDR3 reads CASRTRGGDSDLNF. CDR3 DNA: TGTGCCAGCAGGACAAGAGGGGGCGATTCTGATTTGAACTTC.